These T cell receptor beta chains were read from a single sample in a study of OX40 agonist ivuxolimab in advanced cancers. Using immunoSEQ multiplex PCR, the repertoire was profiled, and TCRdb retains in-frame clones only, with some absent. The sample contains more than 45,000 clones, about 88% of which appear only once. The sequencing here drew on CD4+ or CD8+ T cells sorted from blood, taken in a trial of the OX40 agonist ivuxolimab. The receptors derive from an adult with an advanced solid tumor such as melanoma, head and neck, liver or kidney cancer. The CDR3 runs from the conserved cysteine through the conserved F or W.

TRBJ1-1	TRBV25-1	CASTVAGLNTEAFF
TRBJ2-1	TRBV21-1	CASSIRTVSSYNEQFF
TRBJ2-5	TRBV5-1	CASSLGLRETQYF
TRBJ2-7	TRBV5-1	CASSLTQGSYEQYF
TRBJ1-5	TRBV29-1	CSVAGESNQPQHF
TRBJ1-4	TRBV2	CASSGHRTNEKLFF
TRBJ2-1	TRBV28	CASRDDLADYNEQFF
TRBJ2-3	TRBV28	CASSLSRRLASPNF
TRBJ1-3	TRBV28	CASRPGGGAGNTIYF
TRBJ1-2	TRBV5-6	CASSPSMADYGYTF
TRBJ2-7	TRBV20-1	CSAADTYEQYF
TRBJ1-4	TRBV16	CASSLGQTNEKLFF
TRBJ2-3	TRBV28	CASSPDRAQVVTQYF
TRBJ2-5	TRBV28	CASSGDVETQYF
TRBJ1-1	TRBV19	CASSRDRDTEAFF
TRBJ2-1	TRBV5-4	CASSQPGLAVPEQFF
TRBJ2-5	TRBV2	CASSAETSGTETQYF
TRBJ2-3	TRBV6-5	CASSFISGSADTQYF
TRBJ1-5	TRBV18	CASSQQGATNQPQHF
TRBJ2-5	TRBV6-1	CASSPSPGREETQYF
TRBJ2-3	TRBV2	CASSDWADTQYF
TRBJ2-1	TRBV28	CASNPSGTYNEQFF
TRBJ2-7	TRBV28	CASSLGLAGVPEQYF
TRBJ2-3	TRBV10-1	CASSPHRGRTDTQYF
TRBJ2-1	TRBV27	CASSLNRGNEQFF
TRBJ2-1	TRBV11-1	CASSLFGNNEQFF
TRBJ2-3	TRBV6-1	CASIRLAGGGDTQYF
TRBJ2-3	TRBV6-5	CASTSGYTDTQYF
TRBJ2-4	TRBV4-1	CASSLPDSLGIAKNIQYF
TRBJ2-1	TRBV7-9	CASSLAGQYNEQFF
TRBJ2-5	TRBV7-8	CASSYRGLGETQYF
TRBJ2-3	TRBV5-8	CASTPGLAASTDTQYF
TRBJ2-2	TRBV11-3	CASSLDGGGGTGELFF